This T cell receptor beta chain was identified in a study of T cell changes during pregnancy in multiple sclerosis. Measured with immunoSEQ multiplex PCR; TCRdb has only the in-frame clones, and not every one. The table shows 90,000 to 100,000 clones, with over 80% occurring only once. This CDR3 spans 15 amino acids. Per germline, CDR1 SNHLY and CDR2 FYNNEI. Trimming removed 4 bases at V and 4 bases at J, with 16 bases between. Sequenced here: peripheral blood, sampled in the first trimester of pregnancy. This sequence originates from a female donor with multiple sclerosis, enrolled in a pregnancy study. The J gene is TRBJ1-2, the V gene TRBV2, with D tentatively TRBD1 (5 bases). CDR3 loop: CASSVISAGFYGYTF. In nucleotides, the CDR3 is TGTGCCAGCAGTGTGATTTCGGCAGGGTTCTATGGCTACACCTTC.